These T cell receptor beta chains were read from a single sample in a study of shared clonotypes between healthy human individuals. TCRdb's table, derived via immunoSEQ multiplex PCR, lists solely in-frame clones and lacks some. The table lists 2 million to 3 million clones, 93% of them singletons. The sample consisted of naive CD4+ T cells from PBMCs. These TCRs come from a man aged 18 to 29 in good health. Some clones in this sample may be carry-over from other donors' samples. CDR3s include the opening cysteine and the closing phenylalanine or tryptophan. A D gene is named only where the DNA matches it firmly. For some rows the clone size is stated as once, few or many, or as a class when expanded; others skip it.

cdr3_length	clone_size	v_call	d_call	j_call	cdr3_aa	cdr3_nt
14	NA	TRBV5-1	NA	TRBJ2-5	CASSLVRELETQYF	TGCGCCAGCAGCTTGGTAAGGGAACTGGAGACCCAGTACTTC
13	NA	TRBV2	NA	TRBJ2-4	CASSDRTDFNQYF	TGTGCCAGCAGTGACAGGACAGACTTCAATCAGTACTTC
13	NA	TRBV5-4	NA	TRBJ2-5	CASSLAGLETQYF	TGTGCCAGCAGCTTAGCGGGTTTGGAGACCCAGTACTTC
15	NA	TRBV13	TRBD1	TRBJ2-3	CASSLGDRGADTQYF	TGTGCCAGCAGCTTAGGGGACAGGGGGGCAGATACGCAGTATTTT
15	NA	TRBV6-5	TRBD2	TRBJ2-7	CASSLLLGLAHEQYF	TGTGCCAGCAGTCTACTTTTAGGACTAGCTCACGAGCAGTACTTC
17	NA	TRBV5-4	NA	TRBJ2-2	CASSRTASVATPGELFF	TGTGCCAGCAGTCGTACAGCTAGCGTCGCTACGCCCGGGGAGCTGTTTTTT
15	NA	TRBV7-9	TRBD1	TRBJ2-7	CASSPRDSYYYEQYF	TGTGCCAGCAGCCCCCGGGACAGCTACTACTACGAGCAGTACTTC
16	NA	TRBV18	NA	TRBJ2-2	CASSPFPGGNTGELFF	TGTGCCAGCTCACCTTTCCCCGGGGGGAACACCGGGGAGCTGTTTTTT
12	NA	TRBV30	NA	TRBJ1-1	CVGKRVNTEAFF	TGTGTCGGCAAGAGGGTTAACACTGAAGCTTTCTTT
16	NA	TRBV6-6	TRBD2	TRBJ2-1	CASTVRGGESRNEQFF	TGTGCCAGCACCGTACGGGGGGGAGAAAGTCGCAATGAGCAGTTCTTC
11	NA	TRBV11-2	NA	TRBJ2-5	CASSLAETQYF	TGTGCCAGCAGCTTAGCTGAGACCCAGTACTTC
17	NA	TRBV6-4	TRBD2	TRBJ2-6	CASSDGTSGSGANVLTF	TGTGCCAGCAGTGACGGGACTAGCGGGTCTGGGGCCAACGTCCTGACTTTC
16	NA	TRBV28	NA	TRBJ2-7	CASSLRTGGGGYEQYF	TGTGCCAGCAGTCTTCGGACAGGCGGCGGGGGGTACGAGCAGTACTTC
13	NA	TRBV11-3	NA	TRBJ2-1	CASSLYRVGEQFF	TGTGCCAGCAGCTTGTACAGGGTAGGAGAGCAGTTCTTC
14	NA	TRBV5-1	NA	TRBJ2-5	CASTYGDNRWDQYF	TGCGCCAGCACCTATGGGGACAACCGTTGGGACCAGTACTTC
13	NA	TRBV30	TRBD1	TRBJ1-1	CAWSGQGDTEAFF	TGTGCCTGGTCGGGACAGGGGGACACTGAAGCTTTCTTT
16	NA	TRBV14	TRBD1	TRBJ2-1	CASSHHEGASYNEQFF	TGTGCCAGCAGCCACCACGAGGGGGCCTCCTACAATGAGCAGTTCTTC
13	few	TRBV28	NA	TRBJ1-1	CASRVGGGTEAFF	TGTGCCAGCAGGGTAGGAGGGGGGACTGAAGCTTTCTTT
15	NA	TRBV27	NA	TRBJ1-5	CASSLIRASNQPQHF	TGTGCCAGCAGTCTCATTAGGGCTAGCAATCAGCCCCAGCATTTT
15	NA	TRBV9	NA	TRBJ1-4	CASSPRGATNEKLFF	TGTGCCAGCAGCCCGCGGGGAGCAACTAATGAAAAACTGTTTTTT
14	NA	TRBV11-3	NA	TRBJ2-7	CASSPAAGRREQYF	TGTGCCAGCAGCCCAGCCGCCGGGCGCCGGGAGCAGTACTTC
15	NA	TRBV7-6	TRBD2	TRBJ2-1	CASSLAPLSSGEKFF	TGTGCCAGCAGCTTAGCGCCCCTTTCTAGCGGGGAGAAGTTCTTC
14	NA	TRBV5-1	TRBD1	TRBJ1-4	CASRGQGVNEKLFF	TGCGCCAGCAGGGGGCAGGGGGTGAATGAAAAACTGTTTTTT
13	NA	TRBV14	NA	TRBJ2-7	CASSNFIVYEQYF	TGTGCCAGCAGTAACTTTATAGTCTACGAGCAGTACTTC
12	NA	TRBV7-6	NA	TRBJ2-1	CASSRGYNEQFF	TGTGCCAGCAGCCGCGGTTACAATGAGCAGTTCTTC
12	NA	TRBV18	NA	TRBJ2-7	CASSPEGREQYF	TGTGCCAGCTCACCGGAGGGTAGGGAGCAGTACTTC
12	NA	TRBV29-1	TRBD1	TRBJ2-5	CSVDRGFETQYF	TGCAGCGTCGACAGGGGTTTCGAGACCCAGTACTTC
15	NA	TRBV6-4	NA	TRBJ2-3	CASSEGERTTDTQYF	TGTGCCAGCAGTGAAGGAGAGCGGACAACAGATACGCAGTATTTT
13	NA	TRBV30	NA	TRBJ2-2	CAWSVQGFGELFF	TGTGCCTGGAGTGTACAAGGTTTCGGGGAGCTGTTTTTT
16	NA	TRBV5-1	NA	TRBJ2-1	CASSLAMASGLDEQFF	TGCGCCAGCAGCTTGGCCATGGCTAGTGGCTTAGATGAGCAGTTCTTC
13	NA	TRBV5-1	NA	TRBJ2-5	CASSLSYPETQYF	TGCGCCAGCAGCTTGAGCTACCCAGAGACCCAGTACTTC
13	NA	TRBV28	NA	TRBJ1-2	CASSRGISYGYTF	TGTGCCAGCAGTAGAGGGATAAGCTATGGCTACACCTTC
15	few	TRBV19	TRBD2	TRBJ2-1	CASSIEGLAGVEQFF	TGTGCCAGTAGTATCGAGGGACTAGCGGGAGTCGAGCAGTTCTTC
13	NA	TRBV5-8	NA	TRBJ1-1	CASSFRGNTEAFF	TGTGCCAGCAGCTTCCGGGGGAACACTGAAGCTTTCTTT
13	NA	TRBV10-3	TRBD2	TRBJ2-1	CAISALADNEQFF	TGTGCCATCAGTGCCCTAGCGGACAATGAGCAGTTCTTC
13	NA	TRBV30	NA	TRBJ1-1	CAWSRVVFTEAFF	TGTGCCTGGAGCAGGGTAGTATTCACTGAAGCTTTCTTT
17	NA	TRBV5-1	TRBD2	TRBJ2-3	CASSPPIGLAGVGGQYF	TGCGCCAGCAGCCCCCCTATAGGACTAGCGGGAGTCGGAGGGCAGTATTTT
13	NA	TRBV6-1	NA	TRBJ1-5	CASSPGMDQPQHF	TGTGCCAGCAGTCCAGGGATGGATCAGCCCCAGCATTTT
18	NA	TRBV9	NA	TRBJ2-2	CASSQTRGGRYPTGELFF	TGTGCCAGCAGCCAAACGAGAGGGGGACGATATCCCACCGGGGAGCTGTTTTTT
14	NA	TRBV28	TRBD2	TRBJ2-7	CASSLGLAGYEQYF	TGTGCCAGCAGTTTAGGGCTAGCGGGCTACGAGCAGTACTTC
14	NA	TRBV2	NA	TRBJ1-2	CASSEAHVVFGYTF	TGTGCCAGCAGTGAAGCGCATGTTGTTTTTGGCTACACCTTC
15	NA	TRBV11-3	NA	TRBJ2-1	CASSLGLADLNEQFF	TGTGCCAGCAGCTTAGGCTTAGCGGATCTCAATGAGCAGTTCTTC
15	NA	TRBV4-1	TRBD2	TRBJ2-7	CASRPGGGRSYEQYF	TGCGCCAGCAGACCCGGGGGCGGGAGGTCCTACGAGCAGTACTTC
16	NA	TRBV5-1	TRBD2	TRBJ2-2	CASRGLAGGRTGELFF	TGCGCCAGCAGAGGACTAGCGGGAGGACGGACCGGGGAGCTGTTTTTT
15	once	TRBV5-1	NA	TRBJ2-7	CASSLRQGSTYEQYF	TGCGCCAGCAGCTTGAGACAAGGTTCTACCTACGAGCAGTACTTC
14	NA	TRBV27	NA	TRBJ2-7	CASSWGEAAYEQYF	TGTGCCAGCAGCTGGGGGGAGGCAGCCTACGAGCAGTACTTC
16	once	TRBV2	TRBD2	TRBJ2-7	CASKFMELASSYEQYF	TGTGCCAGCAAGTTTATGGAACTAGCGAGTTCCTACGAGCAGTACTTC
14	NA	TRBV5-4	NA	TRBJ1-2	CASSLGQENYGYTF	TGTGCCAGCAGCCTTGGCCAGGAGAACTATGGCTACACCTTC
14	NA	TRBV30	NA	TRBJ2-2	CAWRTGSRTGELFF	TGTGCCTGGAGGACAGGATCAAGGACCGGGGAGCTGTTTTTT
15	NA	TRBV28	NA	TRBJ1-5	CASSSGERGAQPQHF	TGTGCCAGCAGTTCGGGGGAAAGGGGAGCCCAGCCCCAGCATTTT
11	NA	TRBV20-1	NA	TRBJ1-1	CSAAGNTEAFF	TGCAGTGCCGCAGGGAACACTGAAGCTTTCTTT
20	NA	TRBV5-1	TRBD2	TRBJ2-3	CASSSHSTGGGRTHADTQYF	TGCGCCAGCAGCTCTCACTCCACGGGTGGCGGGAGGACACACGCAGATACGCAGTATTTT
16	NA	TRBV7-9	NA	TRBJ2-7	CASSLAPRGFSYEQYF	TGTGCCAGCAGCTTAGCGCCTCGGGGTTTCTCCTACGAGCAGTACTTC
11	NA	TRBV11-2	NA	TRBJ2-7	CASSFVSEQYF	TGTGCCAGCAGCTTTGTTAGCGAGCAGTACTTC
20	NA	TRBV4-1	TRBD2	TRBJ2-1	CASSQDQLQGGLAAYNEQFF	TGCGCCAGCAGCCAAGATCAGTTACAGGGGGGACTAGCGGCTTACAATGAGCAGTTCTTC
15	once	TRBV5-1	TRBD2	TRBJ2-7	CASSLAPGGYNEQYF	TGCGCCAGCAGCTTGGCCCCGGGAGGGTACAACGAGCAGTACTTC
11	NA	TRBV14	NA	TRBJ2-7	CASSQGHEQYF	TGTGCCAGCAGCCAAGGGCACGAGCAGTACTTC
16	NA	TRBV27	TRBD1	TRBJ1-5	CASSLIPGQGNQPQHF	TGTGCCAGCAGTTTAATACCGGGACAGGGCAATCAGCCCCAGCATTTT
11	NA	TRBV6-5	TRBD2	TRBJ2-3	CASKGLDGQYF	TGTGCCAGCAAAGGACTAGACGGGCAGTATTTT